The 4 T cell receptor beta chains given below trace back to one sample, sequenced in a study of beta chain features in type 1 diabetes. Findings and caveats of the study: There was a moderate but significant shortening of TCRB CDR3s in all four CD4+ subsets of Type 1 diabetes patients.

Every bit of the isolated RNA underwent reverse transcription, so sequencing read expressed TCRB transcripts. This table comes from immunoSEQ multiplex PCR, and its TCRdb copy is limited to in-frame clones, with some not included. Seen here are 150,000 to 200,000 clones, approximately 9% observed once, and the top ten hold around 0.5%. What these receptors recognize is not known. What was sequenced was central memory CD4+ T cells from blood. The receptors stem from a young woman with type 1 diabetes.

On this clone itself: The sample carries other DNA sequences with the same CDR3. The rearrangement uses TRBV4-3 and TRBJ2-1; a weak D match, TRBD2 (5 bases). The V gene's germline CDR1 is LGHNA and CDR2 YSLEER. The V end lost 2 bases, the J end lost 4 bases, and 12 bases lay between the germline ends. The CDR3 contains 15 residues. The CDR3 reads CASSQKSGGYNEQFF. As DNA, the CDR3 is TGCGCCAGCAGCCAAAAATCAGGAGGATACAATGAGCAGTTCTTC.

The rearrangement links TRBV30 to TRBJ2-3; 8 bases line up with TRBD1. Germline V gene data show CDR1 as GTSNPN and CDR2 as SVGIG (reference sequence). The V gene end was trimmed by 2 bases and the J gene end by 14 bases; junction bases not matched to a gene: 15. The CDR3 is made up of 14 amino acids. The CDR3 DNA reads TGTGCCTGGAGTCCCCCGCGACAGGGGCCGGAAACGTATTTT. Translating gives CAWSPPRQGPETYF.

V usage is TRBV28 and J usage is TRBJ2-5, with 7 bases matching TRBD2. Per germline, CDR1 MDHEN and CDR2 SYDVKM. The CDR3 totals 20 residues. The V gene end was trimmed by 6 bases and the J gene end by 2 bases; junction bases not matched to a gene: 24. The CDR3 spells CASSPPFGSGQGEGQETQYF. Written as DNA, the CDR3 is TGTGCCAGCAGCCCCCCCTTTGGTAGCGGGCAAGGGGAAGGACAAGAGACCCAGTACTTC.

The genes are TRBV28 and TRBJ1-3; 11 bases align to TRBD1. Trimming at V came to 5 bases and at J to 4 bases, leaving 4 bases not matched to a gene. This CDR3 spans 15 amino acids. Germline V lookup: CDR1 MDHEN, CDR2 SYDVKM. The CDR3 nucleotides read TGTGCCAGCAGTCCGGACAGGGGGCGCGGAAACACCATATATTTT. Amino acids: CASSPDRGRGNTIYF.